This TCR beta chain emerged from a study of T-cell memory formation after mild COVID-19. On the study more broadly: The two donors had largely donor-specific TCR clusters. Study results and caveats: For second-wave clones that peaked at day 37, SARS-CoV-2 specificity went unverified.

CDR3 length: 16 residues. V dropped 3 bases and J dropped 8 bases, with 20 bases sitting between them. Looked up from germline, CDR1 is LGHNA and CDR2 is YNFKEQ. This clonotype appeared many times. The antigen is unknown. TCR alpha and TCR beta cDNA libraries carrying sample barcodes and UMIs were produced by 5'RACE using constant-segment primers. TCRdb ran MiXCR on the 5' RACE reads and lists one entry per CDR3 protein. Of fewer than 150,000 distinct CDR3 sequences listed, around 14% are singletons. The sequence derives from an adult woman who had mild COVID-19 (a few samples of this study predate the infection). Cell type and time point are not known. V is TRBV4-2 and J is TRBJ2-1, with no clear D. The sequenced sample was PBMCs or a T cell subset sorted from them (not recorded which). CDR3 region: CASSHGKPLLIDEQFF. DNA for the CDR3: TGTGCCAGCAGCCATGGGAAGCCCCTGCTGATCGATGAGCAGTTCTTC.